This T cell receptor (beta chain) was sequenced during a study of metastatic and nonmetastatic thyroid tumors. The wider study: Both malignant and benign thyroid patients supplied peripheral blood and tumor or nodule tissue samples, across which the repertoires of these patients were then compared.

TCRdb re-called the PCR reads with MiXCR. The repertoire holds 91,000 or so clones, with roughly an eighth as singletons. This clone was seen at least ten times. Antigen: not known. General study findings and limits: Significantly greater TCR beta diversity was reportedly found in malignant thyroid tumors than in benign nodules (in blood and tumor).

Germline V gene sequence: CDR1 LNHDA, CDR2 SQIVND (reference sequence). Trimming at V came to 5 bases and at J to 3 bases, leaving 6 bases not matched to a gene. This CDR3 is 15 amino acids long. All patients reached thyroid surgery having received no treatment beforehand. The V call is TRBV19, the J call TRBJ1-4; TRBD1 agrees at 7 bases. The clonotype comes from a female donor with papillary thyroid cancer or a benign thyroid nodule (not recorded which). Some clones in this sample may be carry-over from other donors' samples. Material for sequencing was blood. The CDR3 coding sequence is TGTGCCAGTAGTTCCCAGAGGGGGCCTAATGAAAAACTGTTTTTT. Its translation is CASSSQRGPNEKLFF. Variable domain in full (rest from reference TRBV19 and TRBJ1-4): DGGITQSPKYLFRKEGQNVTLSCEQNLNHDAMYWYRQDPGQGLRLIYYSQIVNDFQKGDIAEGYSVSREKKESFPLTVTSAQKNPTAFYLCASSSQRGPNEKLFFGSGTQLSVL.